Reported below is one TCR beta chain. Its target is not known. The data originate from a study of shared clonotypes between healthy human individuals. General study findings and limits: Against clonotypes common to all four donors, non-shared ones had lower generation probabilities. Collection of samples was limited to blood; tissue repertoires likely differ.

This CDR3 has 17 amino acids. Losses at the gene ends were 2 bases for V and 6 bases for J; bases not matched to a gene: 12. Germline CDR1 and CDR2: MGHDK and SYGVNS. Assay: immunoSEQ multiplex PCR; the TCRdb copy retains only in-frame clones and omits some. The data show 150,000 to 200,000 clones, about 93% seen once. This TCR derives from a woman in her twenties or thirties in good health. Sequencing was carried out using naive CD4+ T cells sorted from blood. The subset is: CD45RA+ positively selected. This chain joins TRBV25-1 and TRBJ2-3; 9 bases fit TRBD2. The CDR3 reads CASSEVKVIAGDDTQYF. The CDR3, as DNA: TGTGCCAGCAGTGAAGTGAAGGTGATAGCGGGAGATGATACGCAGTATTTT.